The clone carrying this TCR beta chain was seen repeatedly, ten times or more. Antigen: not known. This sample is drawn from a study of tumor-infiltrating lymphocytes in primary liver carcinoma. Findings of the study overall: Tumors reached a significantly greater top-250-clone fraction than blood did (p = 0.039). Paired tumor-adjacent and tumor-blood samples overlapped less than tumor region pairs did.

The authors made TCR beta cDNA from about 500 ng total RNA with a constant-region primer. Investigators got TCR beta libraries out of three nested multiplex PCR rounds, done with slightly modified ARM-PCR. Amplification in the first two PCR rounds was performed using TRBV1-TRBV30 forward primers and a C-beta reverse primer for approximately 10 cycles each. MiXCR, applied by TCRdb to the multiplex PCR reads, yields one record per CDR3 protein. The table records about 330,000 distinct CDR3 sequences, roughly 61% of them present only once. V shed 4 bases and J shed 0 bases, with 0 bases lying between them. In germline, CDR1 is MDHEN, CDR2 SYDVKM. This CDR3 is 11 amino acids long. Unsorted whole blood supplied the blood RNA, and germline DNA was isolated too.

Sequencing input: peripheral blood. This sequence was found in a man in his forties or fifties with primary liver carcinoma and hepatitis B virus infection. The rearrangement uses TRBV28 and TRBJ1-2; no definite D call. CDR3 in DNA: TGTGCCAGCAGTTCTAACTATGGCTACACCTTC. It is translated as CASSSNYGYTF.